The clone carrying this T cell receptor beta chain showed up just a few times. J lost 4 bases, V lost 5 bases, and 12 bases had no gene match. Germline lookup yields CDR1 MNHEY and CDR2 SMNVEV (reference sequence). This CDR3 region has 16 residues. The data are from a study of CD8+ T cells in alopecia areata. Isolated RNA was reverse transcribed into cDNA used as the sequencing template. Measured with immunoSEQ multiplex PCR; TCRdb has only the in-frame clones, and not every one. Among more than 100,000 clones listed, about 50% were seen once. Sample treatment: oral pan-JAK inhibitor, 5-10 mg twice daily.

V usage is TRBV27 and J usage is TRBJ2-7, with 9 bases that match TRBD1. The TCR sequence derives from a human donor with alopecia areata. This material consisted of CD4+ T cells sorted from blood, taken at week 4, from a patient treated with tofacitinib. CDR3 DNA: TGTGCCAGCAGTCCCAATCCACAGGGGGCGAGTTACGAGCAGTACTTC. Its translation: CASSPNPQGASYEQYF.